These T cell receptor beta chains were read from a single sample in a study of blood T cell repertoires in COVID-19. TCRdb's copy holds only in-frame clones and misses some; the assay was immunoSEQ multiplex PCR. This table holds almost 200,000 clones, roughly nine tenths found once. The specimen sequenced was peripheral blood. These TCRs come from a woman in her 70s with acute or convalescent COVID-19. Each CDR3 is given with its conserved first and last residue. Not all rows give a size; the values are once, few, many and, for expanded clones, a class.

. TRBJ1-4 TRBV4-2 CASSQGGTGGEEKLFF
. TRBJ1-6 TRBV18 CASTSTGKDSPLHF
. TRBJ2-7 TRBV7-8 CASSSGLGLTYEQYF
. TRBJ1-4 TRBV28 CASSSGTRGEKLFF
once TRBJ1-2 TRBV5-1 CASSEEQGLAGYTF
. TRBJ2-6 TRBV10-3 CAISRGSGANVLTF
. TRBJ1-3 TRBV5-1 CASSPGGTRGSGNTIYF
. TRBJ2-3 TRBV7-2 CASSLVSRGRATDTQYF
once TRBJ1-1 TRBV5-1 CASSQQGAEAFF
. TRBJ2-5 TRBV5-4 CASSSGGYGTQYF
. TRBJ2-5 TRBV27 CASSPQETQYF
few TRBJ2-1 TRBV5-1 CASSFQGSDEQFF
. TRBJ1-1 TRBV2 CASSVLGGERNTEAFF
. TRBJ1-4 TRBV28 CASMRGGNEKLFF
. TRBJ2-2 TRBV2 CASSDYPPGGGGELFF
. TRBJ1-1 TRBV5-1 CASSLVPDTNTEAFF
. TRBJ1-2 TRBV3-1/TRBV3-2 CASRRGLGNYGYTF
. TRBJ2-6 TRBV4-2 CASSQDGQAHNVLTF
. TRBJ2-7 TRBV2 CASSESLAGVSEQYF
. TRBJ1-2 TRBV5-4 CASSAVGGQPYGYTF
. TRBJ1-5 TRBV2 CASSVDRGIDNQPQHF
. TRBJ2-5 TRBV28 CASSLSLAGVETQYF
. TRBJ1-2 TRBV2 CASRFWTGDHTF
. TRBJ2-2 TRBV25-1 CASSAPLGTGKPGELFF
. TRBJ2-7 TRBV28 CASYRQEPYEQYF
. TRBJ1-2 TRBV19 CASSTPTGGAARGYTF
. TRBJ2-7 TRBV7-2 CASSFPGVAGIYEQYF
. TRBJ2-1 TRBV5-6 CASSLGLAEYNEQFF
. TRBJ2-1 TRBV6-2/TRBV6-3 CASSYSIGATSEQFF
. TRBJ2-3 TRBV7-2 CASSLVGGSGIDTQYF
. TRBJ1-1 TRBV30 CAWKLDRGTHTEAFF
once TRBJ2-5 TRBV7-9 CASSSLRGWPAQYF
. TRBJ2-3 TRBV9 CASSARTGTTDTQYF
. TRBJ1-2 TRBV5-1 CASSSRTYGTGDGYTF
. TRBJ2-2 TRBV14 CASSHQLPRAAGELFF
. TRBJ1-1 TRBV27 CASSRQENTEAFF
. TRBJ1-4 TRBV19 CASSPDRGLAGEKLFF
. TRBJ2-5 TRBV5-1 CASSAEGSRGTQYF
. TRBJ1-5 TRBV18 CASSPGQGNQPQHF
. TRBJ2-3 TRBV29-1 CSVEGAGADLTDTQYF
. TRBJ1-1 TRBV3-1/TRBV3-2 CASSQLRGLNTEAFF
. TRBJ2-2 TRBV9 CASSSFLGSTGELFF
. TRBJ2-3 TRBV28 CASSPGLAGGRNTQYF
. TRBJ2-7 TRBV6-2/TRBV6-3 CASNPGQGARSGEQYF
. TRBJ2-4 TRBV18 CASSRRDRVDKNIQYF
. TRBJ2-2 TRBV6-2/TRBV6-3 CASSPLAGVSGELFF
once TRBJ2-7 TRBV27 CASSPRLAGAEQYF